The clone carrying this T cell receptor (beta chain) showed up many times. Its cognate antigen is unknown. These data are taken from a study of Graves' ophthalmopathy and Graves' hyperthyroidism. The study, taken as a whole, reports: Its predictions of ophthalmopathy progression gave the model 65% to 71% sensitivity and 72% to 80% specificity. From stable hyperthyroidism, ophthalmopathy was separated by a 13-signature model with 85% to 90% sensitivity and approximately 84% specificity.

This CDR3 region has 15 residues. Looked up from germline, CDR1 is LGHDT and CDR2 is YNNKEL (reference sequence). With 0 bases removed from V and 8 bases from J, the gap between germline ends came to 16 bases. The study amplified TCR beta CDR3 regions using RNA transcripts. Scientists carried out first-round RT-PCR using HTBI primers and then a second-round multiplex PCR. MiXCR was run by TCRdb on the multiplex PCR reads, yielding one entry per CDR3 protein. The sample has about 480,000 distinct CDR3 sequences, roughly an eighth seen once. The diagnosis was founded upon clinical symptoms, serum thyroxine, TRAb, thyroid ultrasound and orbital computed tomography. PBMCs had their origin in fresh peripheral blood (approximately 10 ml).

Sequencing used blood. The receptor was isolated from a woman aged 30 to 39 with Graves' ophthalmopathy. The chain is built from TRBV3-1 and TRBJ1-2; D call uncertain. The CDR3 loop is CASSQDIRGNEGYTF. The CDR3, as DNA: TGTGCCAGCAGCCAAGACATACGCGGTAATGAGGGCTACACCTTC. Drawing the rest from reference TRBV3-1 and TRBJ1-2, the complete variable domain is DTAVSQTPKYLVTQMGNDKSIKCEQNLGHDTMYWYKQDSKKFLKIMFSYNNKELIINETVPNRFSPKSPDKAHLNLHINSLELGDSAVYFCASSQDIRGNEGYTFGSGTRLTVV.